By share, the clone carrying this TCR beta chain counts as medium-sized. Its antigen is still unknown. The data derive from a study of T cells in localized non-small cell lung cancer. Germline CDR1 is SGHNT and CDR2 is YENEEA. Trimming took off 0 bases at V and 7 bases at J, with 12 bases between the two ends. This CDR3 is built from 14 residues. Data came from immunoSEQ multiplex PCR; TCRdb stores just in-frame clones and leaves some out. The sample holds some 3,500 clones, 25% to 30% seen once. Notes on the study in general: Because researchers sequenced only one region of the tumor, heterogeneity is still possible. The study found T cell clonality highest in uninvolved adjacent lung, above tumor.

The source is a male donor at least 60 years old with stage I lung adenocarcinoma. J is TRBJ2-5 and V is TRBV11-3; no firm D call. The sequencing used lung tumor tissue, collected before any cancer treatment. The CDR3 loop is CASSLEVVAATQYF. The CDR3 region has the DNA TGTGCCAGCAGCTTAGAAGTGGTTGCCGCGACCCAGTACTTC. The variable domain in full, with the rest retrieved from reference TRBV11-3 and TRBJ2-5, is EAGVVQSPRYKIIEKKQPVAFWCNPISGHNTLYWYLQNLGQGPELLIRYENEEAVDDSQLPKDRFSAERLKGVDSTLKIQPAELGDSAVYLCASSLEVVAATQYFGPGTRLLVL.